The 2 T cell receptor beta chains below all came from one sample that was sequenced in a study of shared clonotypes between healthy human individuals. Some clones are missing from TCRdb's copy, which holds only in-frame ones; the method was immunoSEQ multiplex PCR. The table includes over 75,000 clones, approximately 75% detected once. Sequenced sample: memory CD8+ T cells sorted from blood. The subset: CD45RO+ cells pooled with CCR7-negative TemRA cells. These TCRs come from a man aged 25-45 years in good health.

Note on this clone: In the same sample, other DNA sequences code for this CDR3. J is TRBJ2-7 and V is TRBV28, with D hard to call. V gave up 2 bases and J gave up 5 bases, with 7 bases separating them. Germline V CDR1 and CDR2: MDHEN, SYDVKM. This CDR3 comprises 12 residues. In nucleotides, the CDR3 is TGTGCCAGCAGTTTAAGAGGCGACGAGCAGTACTTC. Its protein is CASSLRGDEQYF. The entire variable domain, with the rest obtained from reference TRBV28 and TRBJ2-7, is as follows: DVKVTQSSRYLVKRTGEKVFLECVQDMDHENMFWYRQDPGLGLRLIYFSYDVKMKEKGDIPEGYSVSREKKERFSLILESASTNQTSMYLCASSLRGDEQYFGPGTRLTVT.

The V and J genes are TRBV5-1 and TRBJ2-1; D might be TRBD1 or TRBD2, each matching 5 bases. Trimming left V 7 bases short and J 2 bases short, with 22 bases between. The CDR3 covers 17 residues. Per germline, CDR1 SGHRS and CDR2 YFSETQ. CDR3: CASSLGLGTPTYNEQFF. CDR3 sequence (DNA): TGCGCCAGCTCCCTTGGATTAGGGACCCCAACCTACAATGAGCAGTTCTTC.